One and the same sample provided the 6 T cell receptor beta chains below, sequenced in a study of glioma-infiltrating T cells after dendritic cell vaccination (dated by TCRdb to the mid-2010s). Sample time point, as interpreted from the label and publication: after dendritic cell vaccination, including at tumor progression/relapse. The method was the immunoSEQ multiplex PCR assay. The table comes from immuneACCESS by way of TCRdb, which keeps in-frame sequences with V and J called. Part of the clones is missing from these tables; in studies checked, under half for an unresolved V gene and the rest for unknown reasons. Within this sample are over 65,000 clones, with less than 85% of them counted one time only. The top ten hold roughly 8.4% of the sample. Sequencing was performed on blood, taken after dendritic cell vaccination. Every receptor here comes from a human donor with glioblastoma.

The genes are TRBV7-3 and TRBJ2-2; 7 bases agree with TRBD1. The germline CDR1 and CDR2 sequences are SGHTA and FQGTGA. With 5 bases clipped from V and 6 bases from J, the junction kept 3 bases outside the gene matches. There are 13 residues in the CDR3. The CDR3 protein is CASSPTGSGELFF. DNA of the CDR3: TGTGCCAGCAGCCCGACAGGGTCCGGGGAGCTGTTTTTT.

This rearrangement joins TRBV2 to TRBJ2-1; TRBD2 agrees at 14 bases. Trimming at V came to 4 bases and at J to 4 bases, leaving 9 bases not matched to a gene. Germline V CDR1 and CDR2: SNHLY, FYNNEI. The CDR3 is 18 residues long. The DNA of the CDR3 is TGTGCCAGCAGTGGCGCGACTAGCGGGAGGGGACTATACAATGAGCAGTTCTTC. Translated: CASSGATSGRGLYNEQFF.

The V and J genes are TRBV19 and TRBJ2-2, with 7 bases identical to TRBD1. Germline CDR1 and CDR2: LNHDA and SQIVND (reference sequence). V lost 3 bases to trimming and J lost 4 bases; unmatched junction nucleotides: 8. The CDR3 sequence is 16 residues long. The chain's CDR3 is CASSIDRATSTGELFF. The CDR3 DNA reads TGTGCCAGTAGTATTGACAGGGCCACAAGCACCGGGGAGCTGTTTTTT.

The chain carries TRBV6-5 and TRBJ2-7; 7 bases are shared with TRBD1. V dropped 0 bases and J dropped 5; count of bases not matched to a gene: 1. CDR1 and CDR2 from the germline V gene are MNHEY and SVGAGI. The CDR3 totals 13 residues. This CDR3 reads CASSYSGGHEQYF. The CDR3 DNA reads as TGTGCCAGCAGTTACTCAGGGGGCCACGAGCAGTACTTC.

The chain joins TRBV7-9 to TRBJ2-7; D possibly corresponds to TRBD2 (5 bases). V shed 5 bases and J shed 2 bases, with 7 bases lying between them. CDR3 size: 12 residues. Germline lookup yields CDR1 SEHNR and CDR2 FQNEAQ (reference sequence). This CDR3 reads CASSPGTYEQYF. CDR3 nucleotides: TGTGCCAGCAGCCCCGGGACCTACGAGCAGTACTTC.

In its sample, this clone was seen once. This chain uses TRBV7-2 with TRBJ2-7, with D perhaps TRBD1 (6 bases). Germline V gives CDR1 SGHTA, CDR2 FQGNSA. Trimming took 6 bases from V and 4 from J, leaving 19 bases between them. The CDR3 spans 15 residues. This CDR3 reads CASRDRDTPFYEQYF. CDR3 nucleotides: TGTGCCAGCAGGGACCGGGACACTCCCTTTTACGAGCAGTACTTC.